One T cell receptor (beta chain) is described in this entry. The sample is drawn from a study of cytomegalovirus exposure and HLA in healthy donors. PCR amplification relied on 60 Vbeta primers (plus 13 Jbeta primers). The data were produced by immunoSEQ multiplex PCR, yet TCRdb's version contains in-frame clones alone and is incomplete. The data contain 150,000 to 200,000 clones, about three quarters of them seen just once; the ten biggest clones take up about 1.6%. Looked up from germline, CDR1 is MNHNY and CDR2 is SVGAGI (reference sequence). CDR3 length equals 16 residues. V dropped 8 bases and J dropped 4 bases, with 18 bases sitting between them.

V and J are TRBV6-6 and TRBJ1-6; tentatively, D is TRBD1 (5 bases). The TCR comes from a girl aged 10 to 17 in good health and CMV-seronegative. The sequenced sample consisted of PBMCs. CDR3 DNA sequence: TGTGCCAGCGGATACCCCGACAGCCGATATAATTCACCCCTCCACTTT. Translated, it gives CASGYPDSRYNSPLHF.